This TCR beta chain was documented in a study of T cells in Graves' hyperthyroidism and ophthalmopathy. Broader study findings: A model built on 13 V-J features separated ophthalmopathy from stable hyperthyroidism. Researchers found most expanded thyroid clonotypes above 0.001 in blood as well.

The junction had 6 bases not matched to a gene; V was cut back by 3 bases and J by 0 bases. This CDR3 contains 16 residues. This clonotype showed up just a few times. Antigen unknown. Regions amplified from RNA transcripts were the TCR beta CDR3 regions. TCR CDR3 regions were first amplified by RT-PCR with HTBI primers. TCRdb reprocessed the multiplex PCR reads with MiXCR, giving one entry per CDR3 protein. This table holds around 700,000 distinct CDR3 sequences, just over 35% found once. Any patient presenting with uncontrolled infection, other autoimmune disease, pregnancy or lactation was left out. The receptor was derived from a middle-aged woman with Graves' hyperthyroidism. This chain connects TRBV12-3 or TRBV12-4 to TRBJ2-5; TRBD2 matches 8 bases. Sequenced sample: blood. The CDR3 coding sequence is TGTGCCAGCAGTTTCGTCGGGACTAGGGACCAAGAGACCCAGTACTTC. Residues: CASSFVGTRDQETQYF.